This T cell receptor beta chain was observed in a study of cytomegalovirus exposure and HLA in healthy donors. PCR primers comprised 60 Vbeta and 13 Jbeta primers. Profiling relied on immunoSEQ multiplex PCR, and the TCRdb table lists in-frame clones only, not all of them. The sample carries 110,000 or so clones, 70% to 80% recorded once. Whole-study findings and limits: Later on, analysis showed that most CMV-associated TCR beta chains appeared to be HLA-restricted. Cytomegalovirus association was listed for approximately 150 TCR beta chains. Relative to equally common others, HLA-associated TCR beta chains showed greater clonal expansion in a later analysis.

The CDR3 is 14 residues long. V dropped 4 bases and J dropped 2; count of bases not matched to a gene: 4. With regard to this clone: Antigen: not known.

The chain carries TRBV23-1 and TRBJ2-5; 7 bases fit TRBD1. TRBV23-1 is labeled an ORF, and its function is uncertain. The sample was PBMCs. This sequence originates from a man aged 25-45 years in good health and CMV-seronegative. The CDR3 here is CASSLGRGQETQYF. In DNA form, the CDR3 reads TGCGCCAGCAGTCTTGGCAGGGGGCAAGAGACCCAGTACTTC.